The 24 T cell receptor beta chains reported below all come from one sample, sequenced in a study of blood T cell repertoires in COVID-19. Method: immunoSEQ multiplex PCR; TCRdb's copy keeps in-frame clones and lacks some. This sample yields about 25,000 clones, of which around nine tenths are seen a single time; approximately 8% belongs to the top ten. The sequenced sample consisted of peripheral blood. Source of these receptors: a man aged 45-65 years with active COVID-19.

Details on this clone: A junction boundary mismatches the germline segment, possibly from a read error. The same CDR3 also results from other DNA sequences found in this sample. The chain employs TRBV19 and TRBJ2-2; tentatively, D is TRBD2 (8 bases). CDR1 is LNHDA, CDR2 SQIVND, per germline (reference sequence). CDR3 length: 16 amino acids. DNA for the CDR3: TGCGCCAGTAGTACGGGAGGGGGCCCAAACACCGGGGAGCTGTTTTTT. This translates into CASSTGGGPNTGELFF.

V is TRBV15 and J is TRBJ2-6; a possible D gene is TRBD1 (6 bases). With 3 bases removed from V and 4 bases from J, the gap between germline ends came to 10 bases. Germline V lookup: CDR1 LNHNV, CDR2 YYDKDF (reference sequence). This CDR3 contains 15 residues. The CDR3 sequence: CATSRNRAGANVLTF. In nucleotides, the CDR3 is TGTGCCACCAGCAGGAACAGGGCCGGGGCCAACGTCCTGACTTTC.

This clone was recorded only once. The genes are TRBV7-9 and TRBJ2-3; a weak D match, TRBD1 (6 bases). Trimming pared 5 bases from V and 4 bases from J, leaving 7 bases between. This CDR3 region has 12 residues. From germline, CDR1 is SEHNR and CDR2 FQNEAQ (reference sequence). The CDR3 DNA reads as TGTGCCAGCAGCCGGACAGCAGATACGCAGTATTTT. It encodes CASSRTADTQYF.

This chain uses TRBV5-1 with TRBJ2-3; 8 bases are shared with TRBD2. Trimming cost V 7 bases and J 2 bases; bases outside gene matches: 9. Germline lookup yields CDR1 SGHRS and CDR2 YFSETQ. CDR3 length: 15 residues. In nucleotides, the CDR3 is TGCGCCAGCGGACTAGCAGGTGTCTACACAGATACGCAGTATTTT. Residues: CASGLAGVYTDTQYF.

This clone is a singleton in its sample. The chain uses TRBV4-3 and TRBJ2-6; 7 bases are a match to TRBD1. This CDR3 has 17 amino acids. The V segment lost 3 bases and the J segment 0 bases; nucleotides outside the gene matches: 5. CDR1 and CDR2 from the germline V gene are LGHNA and YSLEER. The CDR3 bases are TGCGCCAGCAGCCAGCCGGGACAGAGCTCTGGGGCCAACGTCCTGACTTTC. This translates into CASSQPGQSSGANVLTF.

This chain links TRBV29-1 with TRBJ2-5, with a possible D match to TRBD2 (6 bases). Trimming pared 3 bases from V and 5 bases from J, leaving 10 bases between. Germline-derived CDR1 and CDR2 are SQVTM and ANQGSEA. This CDR3 has 12 residues. The CDR3 loop is CSVDGRVETQYF. The CDR3 nucleotides read TGCAGCGTTGACGGGAGAGTTGAGACCCAGTACTTC.

The chain couples TRBV20-1 to TRBJ1-2; TRBD1 matches at 7 bases. Germline CDR1 DFQATT, CDR2 SNEGSKA (reference sequence). The CDR3 has 10 amino acids. CDR3 residues: CGTGARGYTF. Here the CDR3 DNA reads TGCGGAACAGGGGCGAGAGGCTACACCTTC.

This rearrangement joins TRBV9 to TRBJ2-7; D is perhaps TRBD1 (6 bases). The CDR3 is 15 amino acids. Germline V lookup: CDR1 SGDLS, CDR2 YYNGEE. The V end was cut by 1 base, the J end by 4 bases, with 15 bases between. The CDR3 coding sequence is TGTGCCAGCAGCGTAATAACTGGCACAGGGTACGAGCAGTACGTC. Its protein product is CASSVITGTGYEQYV.

This sequence joins TRBV10-3 and TRBJ1-3; 7 bases are a match to TRBD1. With 0 bases clipped from V and 4 bases from J, the junction kept 3 bases outside the gene matches. Germline CDR1 ENHRY, CDR2 SYGVKD. The CDR3 length is 15 residues. The CDR3 spells CAISESTGPGNTIYF. The CDR3 DNA sequence: TGTGCCATCAGTGAGTCGACAGGGCCAGGAAACACCATATATTTT.

This clone was seen a single time. The rearrangement joins TRBV19 to TRBJ1-5; tentatively, D is TRBD1 (6 bases). This CDR3 has 14 residues. Germline CDR1 LNHDA, CDR2 SQIVND (reference sequence). Trimming pared 5 bases from V and 2 bases from J, leaving 10 bases between. DNA of the CDR3: TGTGCCAGTAGTCCTCGACAGGGCAATCAGCCCCAGCATTTT. It codes for CASSPRQGNQPQHF.

The chain couples TRBV18 to TRBJ1-1, with a possible D match to TRBD1 (6 bases). V shed 4 bases and J shed 3 bases, with 9 bases lying between them. This CDR3 spans 13 amino acids. Germline loops: CDR1 KGHSH, CDR2 LQKENI. Here the CDR3 reads CASSQYRDTEAFF. Written as DNA, the CDR3 is TGTGCCAGCTCACAGTACAGGGACACTGAAGCTTTCTTT.

In nucleotides, the CDR3 is TGTGCCAGCAGCCTAATGGGGACAGTGAACTATGGCTACACCTTC. As protein: CASSLMGTVNYGYTF. The chain uses TRBV11-2 and TRBJ1-2; 7 nucleotides agree with TRBD1. The CDR3 has 15 amino acids. Germline V gives CDR1 SGHAT, CDR2 FQNNGV. With V trimmed by 5 bases and J by 2 bases, 8 bases remained unmatched.

This chain connects TRBV30 to TRBJ2-3; 7 positions match TRBD2. Germline CDR1 and CDR2: GTSNPN and SVGIG (reference sequence). This CDR3 is 11 amino acids long. CDR3 sequence: CSSGSTDTQYF. As DNA, the CDR3 is TGTTCTAGCGGAAGCACAGATACGCAGTATTTT. Looking up the rest from reference TRBV30 and TRBJ2-3 gives the full variable domain: SQTIHQWPATLVQPVGSPLSLECTVEGTSNPNLYWYRQAAGRGLQLLFYSVGIGQISSEVPQNLSASRPQDRQFILSSKKLLLSDSGFYLCSSGSTDTQYFGPGTRLTVL.

The chain has TRBV5-1 and TRBJ2-7; D not certain. The germline V and J ends were trimmed by 4 bases and 1 base, with 12 bases remaining between them. Per the germline V gene, CDR1 is SGHRS and CDR2 is YFSETQ. CDR3 length equals 14 residues. The CDR3 spells CASSPNRISYEQYF. CDR3 in DNA: TGCGCCAGCAGCCCAAACAGAATTTCCTACGAGCAGTACTTC.

The rearrangement joins TRBV11-3 to TRBJ1-1; weak D call: TRBD1 (6 bases). The CDR3 sequence is 15 residues long. V lost 9 bases, J lost 2 bases, and 19 bases lay in between. The germline V gene has CDR1 SGHNT and CDR2 YENEEA. The CDR3 DNA reads as TGTGCCAGTGGGAATCAGGGGAAGAGAAACACTGAAGCTTTCTTT. Encoded protein: CASGNQGKRNTEAFF.

For the CDR3, the DNA is TGTGCCAGCAGCTCCCGGGACTCCGCTAACACAGATACGCAGTATTTT. It specifies CASSSRDSANTDTQYF. The rearrangement links TRBV7-8 to TRBJ2-3; D is possibly TRBD2 (6 bases). The ends were cut back, 4 bases at V and 2 bases at J, with 16 bases in the middle. In germline, CDR1 is SGHVS, CDR2 FQNEAQ. The CDR3 is 16 amino acids.

The gene calls are TRBV7-9 and TRBJ2-6; 10 positions match TRBD2. J gave up 0 bases and V 5 bases, and 7 bases lay outside the gene matches. Germline loops: CDR1 SEHNR, CDR2 FQNEAQ (reference sequence). This CDR3 spans 18 amino acids. CDR3 loop: CASSQGSGRSSGANVLTF. The CDR3 DNA reads as TGTGCCAGCAGCCAGGGTAGCGGGAGGAGCTCTGGGGCCAACGTCCTGACTTTC.

The chain's CDR3 is CASSPRTSDKNIQYF. In nucleotides, the CDR3 is TGTGCCAGCAGCCCTCGGACTAGCGATAAAAACATTCAGTACTTC. The V gene is TRBV3-1 (or the pseudogene TRBV3-2), the J gene TRBJ2-4, with 9 positions matching TRBD2. With V trimmed by 4 bases and J by 4 bases, 5 bases remained unmatched. CDR1 and CDR2 from the germline V gene are LGHDT and YNNKEL (reference sequence). This CDR3 comprises 15 residues.

This clone was detected only a few times. The genes are TRBV23-1 and TRBJ2-6, with D maybe TRBD1 (6 bases). TRBV23-1 has ORF status, its function being uncertain. This CDR3 spans 16 amino acids. V shed 4 bases and J shed 2 bases, with 12 bases lying between them. For the CDR3, the DNA is TGCGCCAGCAGTCCCCCCTACAGGGCTGGGGCCAACGTCCTGACTTTC. Translated, it gives CASSPPYRAGANVLTF.

The gene calls are TRBV4-1 and TRBJ1-3; tentative D call: TRBD1 (5 bases). Germline-derived CDR1 and CDR2 are MGHRA and YSYEKL. V gave up 2 bases and J gave up 0 bases, with 11 bases separating them. The CDR3 has 16 amino acids. The DNA for the CDR3 is TGCGCCAGCAGCCAATTGGGGGGGGGCTCTGGAAACACCATATATTTT. This translates into CASSQLGGGSGNTIYF.

The J gene is TRBJ2-7, the V gene TRBV3-1 (or the pseudogene TRBV3-2), with 9 bases identical to TRBD2. The CDR3 sequence is 17 residues long. The V gene end was trimmed by 5 bases and the J gene end by 2 bases; junction bases not matched to a gene: 13. CDR1 and CDR2 from the germline V gene are LGHDT and YNNKEL (reference sequence). CDR3 bases: TGTGCCAGCAGCATCCGGACTAGCGAACATTGGCCCTACGAGCAGTACGTC. Protein product: CASSIRTSEHWPYEQYV.

V and J are TRBV7-8 and TRBJ1-5, with D possibly being TRBD1 (5 bases). Germline V gene data show CDR1 as SGHVS and CDR2 as FQNEAQ. The CDR3 contains 20 residues. V gave up 0 bases and J gave up 7 bases, with 28 bases separating them. CDR3 DNA: TGTGCCAGCAGCTTAGCGGGAAGGCTTGACAGATGGACTAAAAGGCAGCCCCAGCATTTT. This gives the protein CASSLAGRLDRWTKRQPQHF.

The chain joins TRBV27 to TRBJ1-5, with D possibly being TRBD1 (5 bases). Germline CDR1 MNHEY, CDR2 SMNVEV (reference sequence). The ends were cut back, 3 bases at V and 2 bases at J, with 11 bases in the middle. The CDR3 covers 15 residues. Written as DNA, the CDR3 is TGTGCCAGCAGTTTGCAGGGACTGGGCAATCAGCCCCAGCATTTT. This sequence encodes CASSLQGLGNQPQHF.

In its sample, this clone is large (0.1 to 1%). The genes are TRBV18 and TRBJ1-2; no firm D call. The germline V gene has CDR1 KGHSH and CDR2 LQKENI. The V end lost 0 bases, the J end lost 2 bases, and 16 bases lay between the germline ends. CDR3 length: 17 amino acids. This chain's CDR3 is CASSPPVVGSWNYGYTF. The DNA for the CDR3 is TGTGCCAGCTCACCACCGGTTGTGGGCAGTTGGAACTATGGCTACACCTTC.